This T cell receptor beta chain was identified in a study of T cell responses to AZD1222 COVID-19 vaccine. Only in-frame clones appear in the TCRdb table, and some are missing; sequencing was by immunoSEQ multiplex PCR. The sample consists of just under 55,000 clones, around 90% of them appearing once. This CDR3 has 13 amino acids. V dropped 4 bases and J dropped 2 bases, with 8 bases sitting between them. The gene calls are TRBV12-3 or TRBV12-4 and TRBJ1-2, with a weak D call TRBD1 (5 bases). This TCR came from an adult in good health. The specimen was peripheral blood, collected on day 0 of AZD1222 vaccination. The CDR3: CASSYRLNYGYTF. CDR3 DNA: TGTGCCAGCAGTTACAGGCTGAACTATGGCTACACCTTC.